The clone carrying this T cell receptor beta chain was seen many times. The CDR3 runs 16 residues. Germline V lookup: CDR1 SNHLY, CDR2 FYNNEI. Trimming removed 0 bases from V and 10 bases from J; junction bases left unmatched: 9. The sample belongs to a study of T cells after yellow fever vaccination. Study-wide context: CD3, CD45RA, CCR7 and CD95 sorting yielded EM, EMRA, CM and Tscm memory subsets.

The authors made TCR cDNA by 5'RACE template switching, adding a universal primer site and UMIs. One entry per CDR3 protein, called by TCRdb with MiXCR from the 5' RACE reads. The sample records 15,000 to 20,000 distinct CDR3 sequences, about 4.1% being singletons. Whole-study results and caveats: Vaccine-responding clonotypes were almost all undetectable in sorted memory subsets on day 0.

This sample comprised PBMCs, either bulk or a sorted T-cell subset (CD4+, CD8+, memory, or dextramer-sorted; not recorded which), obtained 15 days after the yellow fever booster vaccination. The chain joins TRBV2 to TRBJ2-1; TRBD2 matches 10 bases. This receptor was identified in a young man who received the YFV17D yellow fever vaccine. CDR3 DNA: TGTGCCAGCAGTGAAGCGCAACTAGCGGGACTTGGCGAGCAGTTCTTC. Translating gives CASSEAQLAGLGEQFF.